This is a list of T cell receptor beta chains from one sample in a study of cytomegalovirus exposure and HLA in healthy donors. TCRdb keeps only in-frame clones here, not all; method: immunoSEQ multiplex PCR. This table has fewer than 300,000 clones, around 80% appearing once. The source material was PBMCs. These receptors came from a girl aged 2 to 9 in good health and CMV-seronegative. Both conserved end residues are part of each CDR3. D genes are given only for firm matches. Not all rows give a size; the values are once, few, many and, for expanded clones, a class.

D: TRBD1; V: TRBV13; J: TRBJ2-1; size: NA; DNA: TGTGCCAGCAGCTTGGACAGGACCTACAATGAGCAGTTCTTC; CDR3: CASSLDRTYNEQFF
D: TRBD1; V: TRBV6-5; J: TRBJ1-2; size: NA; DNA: TGTGCCACCAGGGGGATCAGGGCCTTTTACTATGGCTACACCTTC; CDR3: CATRGIRAFYYGYTF
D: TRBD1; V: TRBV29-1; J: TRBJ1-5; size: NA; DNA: TGCAGCGTTGGGGACAGGGATCGGTCCCAGCTTTTT; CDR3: CSVGDRDRSQLF
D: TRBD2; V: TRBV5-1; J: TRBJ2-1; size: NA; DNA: TGCGCCAGCAGCGCCCCAGCGGGGGGTAACTACAATGAGCAGTTCTTC; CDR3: CASSAPAGGNYNEQFF
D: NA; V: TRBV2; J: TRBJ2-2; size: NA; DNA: TGTGCCCCGCTAGGGGACACCGGGGAGCTGTTTTTT; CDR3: CAPLGDTGELFF
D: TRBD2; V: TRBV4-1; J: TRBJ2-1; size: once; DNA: TGCGCCAGCAGCCGAGTGGTAGCGGGAGAGGGTGAGCAGTTCTTC; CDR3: CASSRVVAGEGEQFF
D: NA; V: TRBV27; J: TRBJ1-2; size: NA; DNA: TGTGCCAGCAGTTGGGGAGGCTATGGCTACACCTTC; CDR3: CASSWGGYGYTF
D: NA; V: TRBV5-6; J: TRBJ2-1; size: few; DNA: TGTGCCAGCAGCTTGGGTACTAGCCAGCAGTTCTTC; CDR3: CASSLGTSQQFF
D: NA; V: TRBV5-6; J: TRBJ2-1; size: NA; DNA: TGTGCCAGCAGCTGGGGACTTTACAATGAGCAGTTCTTC; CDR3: CASSWGLYNEQFF
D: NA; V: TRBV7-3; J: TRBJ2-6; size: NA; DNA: TGTGCCAGCAGCCTAAATAGGGTTGCAGGGGTTGATGGTTCTGGGGCCAACGTCCTGACTTTC; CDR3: CASSLNRVAGVDGSGANVLTF
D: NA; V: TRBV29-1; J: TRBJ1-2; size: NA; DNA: TGCAGCGTTGTCCCGACAGCTAACTATGGCTACACCTTC; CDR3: CSVVPTANYGYTF
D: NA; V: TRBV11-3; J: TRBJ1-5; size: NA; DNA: TGTGCCAGCAGCTTCGCGGTTAGCAATCAGCCCCAGCATTTT; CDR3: CASSFAVSNQPQHF
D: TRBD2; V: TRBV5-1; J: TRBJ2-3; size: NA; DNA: TGCGCCAGCAGCCCCGGACTAGCGGGAGTAACACATAATACGCAGTATTTT; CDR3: CASSPGLAGVTHNTQYF
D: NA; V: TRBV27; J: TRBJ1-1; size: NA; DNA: TGTGCCAGCAGTTGGGGAGGGGGCACTGAAGCTTTCTTT; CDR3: CASSWGGGTEAFF
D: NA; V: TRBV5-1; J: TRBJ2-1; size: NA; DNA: TGCGCCAGCAGCTTAAGGGGTTCCAATGAGCAGTTCTTC; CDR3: CASSLRGSNEQFF
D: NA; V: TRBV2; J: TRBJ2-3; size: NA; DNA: TGTGCCAGCAGTGTTCAGGGAAGCACAGATACGCAGTATTTT; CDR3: CASSVQGSTDTQYF
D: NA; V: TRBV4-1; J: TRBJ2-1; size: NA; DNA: TGCGCCAGCAGCCAAGCAATGTTGGAGAACAATGAGCAGTTCTTC; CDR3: CASSQAMLENNEQFF
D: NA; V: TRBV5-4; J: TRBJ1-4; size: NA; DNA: TGTGCCAGCAGCTTTGAAGGGGATAATGGGAAACTGTTTTTT; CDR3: CASSFEGDNGKLFF
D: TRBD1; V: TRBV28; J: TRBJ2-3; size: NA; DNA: TGTGCCAGCAGTTCCGGGACAGGGAAAGATACGCAGTATTTT; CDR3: CASSSGTGKDTQYF
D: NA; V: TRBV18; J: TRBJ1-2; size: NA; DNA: TGTGCCAGCTCACCAGCAGGGATGGGTGGCTACACCTTC; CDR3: CASSPAGMGGYTF
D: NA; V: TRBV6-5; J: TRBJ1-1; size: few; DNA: TGTGCCAGCAGTGTCCGCCGGGATGGCACTGAAGCTTTCTTT; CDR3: CASSVRRDGTEAFF
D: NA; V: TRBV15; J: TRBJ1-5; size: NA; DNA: TGTGCCACCAGCAGAGATTATGAGGGGCCCCAGCATTTT; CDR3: CATSRDYEGPQHF
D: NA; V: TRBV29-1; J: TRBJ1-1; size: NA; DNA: TGCAGCGTTGATGGGGGGGAGAGTCCTGAAGCTTTCTTT; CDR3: CSVDGGESPEAFF
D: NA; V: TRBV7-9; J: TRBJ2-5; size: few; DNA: TGTGCCAGCGTACAGGGAACTTCCCTAACGGAGACCCAGTACTTC; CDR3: CASVQGTSLTETQYF
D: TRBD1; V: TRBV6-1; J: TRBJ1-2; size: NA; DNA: TGTGCCAGCAGTGTACGCATTTTCCGACAGGGTTGGCATGGCTACACCTTC; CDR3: CASSVRIFRQGWHGYTF
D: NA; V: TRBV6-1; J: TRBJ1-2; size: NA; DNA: TGTGCCAGCAGTGAGGGCGGGAACTATGGCTACACCTTC; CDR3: CASSEGGNYGYTF
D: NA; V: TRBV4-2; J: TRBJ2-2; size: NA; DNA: TGTGCCAGCAGCCAAGACCTTCCTCCCGGGGAGCTGTTTTTT; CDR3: CASSQDLPPGELFF
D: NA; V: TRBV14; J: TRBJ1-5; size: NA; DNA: TGTGCCAGCAGCCAAGACGACAGTCAGCCCCAGCATTTT; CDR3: CASSQDDSQPQHF
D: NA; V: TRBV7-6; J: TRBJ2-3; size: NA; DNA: TGTGCCAGCAGCTTAGTTTCGGGGGTGGATACGCAGTATTTT; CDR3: CASSLVSGVDTQYF
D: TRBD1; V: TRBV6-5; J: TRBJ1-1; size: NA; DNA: TGTGCCAGCAGTTGCCAGGGACAGCCAAGGGGAGGTGAAGCTTTCTTT; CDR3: CASSCQGQPRGGEAFF
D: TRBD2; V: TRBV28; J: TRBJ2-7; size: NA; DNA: TGTGCCACCCGCAGCCCCGGGACTAGCGGGATGGGTGAGCAGTACTTC; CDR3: CATRSPGTSGMGEQYF
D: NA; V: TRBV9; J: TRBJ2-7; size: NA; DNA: TGTGCCAGCAGCGTAGGAGTCCCACCTTTCGAGCAGTACTTC; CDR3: CASSVGVPPFEQYF
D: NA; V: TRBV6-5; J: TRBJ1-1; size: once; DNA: TGTGCCAGCAGTTACTCGGGGGGAGACACTGAAGCTTTCTTT; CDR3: CASSYSGGDTEAFF
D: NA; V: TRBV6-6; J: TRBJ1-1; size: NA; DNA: TGTGCCACCGACGATTGGACAGAGAACACTGAAGCTTTCTTT; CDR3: CATDDWTENTEAFF
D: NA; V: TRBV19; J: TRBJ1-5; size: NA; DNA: TGTGCCAGTAGTGTAACAGGGAGTCAGCCCCAGCATTTT; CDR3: CASSVTGSQPQHF
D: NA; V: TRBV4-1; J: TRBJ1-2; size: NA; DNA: TGCGCCAGCAGCCACGGAGGAGGGTTGAATGGCTACACCTTC; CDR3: CASSHGGGLNGYTF
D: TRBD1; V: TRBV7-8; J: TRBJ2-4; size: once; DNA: TGTGCCAACAGCTTAGTCAACAGGGGGTACTTTGCCAAAAACATTCAGTACTTC; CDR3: CANSLVNRGYFAKNIQYF
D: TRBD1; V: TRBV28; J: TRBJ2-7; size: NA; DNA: TGTGCCAGCAATAGTCCAGGGGGCGAGGGCACCTACGAGCAGTACTTC; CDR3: CASNSPGGEGTYEQYF
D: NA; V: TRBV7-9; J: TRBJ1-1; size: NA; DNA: TGTGCCAGCAGCTCGGACAGCTGGAACACTGAAGCTTTCTTT; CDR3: CASSSDSWNTEAFF
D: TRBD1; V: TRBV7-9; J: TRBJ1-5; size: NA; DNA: TGTGCCAGCAGCGGGCCGGGACAGCAGACAAATCAGCCCCAGCATTTT; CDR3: CASSGPGQQTNQPQHF
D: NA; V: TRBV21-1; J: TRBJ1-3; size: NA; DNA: TGTGCCAGCAGCGCTACAGGGGGCCCTCTTAGGGGAAACACCATATATTTT; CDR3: CASSATGGPLRGNTIYF
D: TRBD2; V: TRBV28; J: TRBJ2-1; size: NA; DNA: TGTGCCAGCAGAAAGGGACTAGCGGAGCTATACAATGAGCAGTTCTTC; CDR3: CASRKGLAELYNEQFF
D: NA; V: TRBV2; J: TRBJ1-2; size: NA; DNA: TGTGCCAGCAGTGAATGGCCAGCTAACTATGGCTACACCTTC; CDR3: CASSEWPANYGYTF
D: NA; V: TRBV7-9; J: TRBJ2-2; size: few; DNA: TGTGCCAGCAGCTCCACACAAGCGGGTACCGGGGAGCTGTTTTTT; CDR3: CASSSTQAGTGELFF
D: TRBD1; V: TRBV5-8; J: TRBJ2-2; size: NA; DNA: TGTGCCAGCAGCCGAACGAGGGACAGGGCAAACACCGGGGAGCTGTTTTTT; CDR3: CASSRTRDRANTGELFF
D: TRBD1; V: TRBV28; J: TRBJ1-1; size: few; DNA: TGTGCCAGCAGTGGGACAGGGTATATGAACACTGAAGCTTTCTTT; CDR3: CASSGTGYMNTEAFF
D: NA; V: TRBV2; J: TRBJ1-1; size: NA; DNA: TGTGCCAGCAGTGAATATTCGAACACTGAAGCTTTCTTT; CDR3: CASSEYSNTEAFF
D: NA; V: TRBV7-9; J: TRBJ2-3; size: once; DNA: TGTGCCAGCAGCTTAGCGCCAATAGCGGACGGTGATACGCAGTATTTT; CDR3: CASSLAPIADGDTQYF
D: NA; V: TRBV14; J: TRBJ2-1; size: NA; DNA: TGTGCCAGCAGCCGTACATACAATGAGCAGTTCTTC; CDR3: CASSRTYNEQFF
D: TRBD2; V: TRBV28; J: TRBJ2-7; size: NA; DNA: TGTGCCAGCAGTTCGGGGGGACTCCCTAGGGAGCAGTACTTC; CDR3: CASSSGGLPREQYF
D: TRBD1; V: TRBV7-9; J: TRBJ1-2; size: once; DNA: TGTGCCAGCAGCGCGAGTCACAGGGGGCTCTACGGCTACACCTTC; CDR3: CASSASHRGLYGYTF
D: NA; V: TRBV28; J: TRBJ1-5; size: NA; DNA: TGTGCCAGCAGTTCAAGCCAGCCCCAGCATTTT; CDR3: CASSSSQPQHF
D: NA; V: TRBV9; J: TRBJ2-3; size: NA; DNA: TGTGCCAGCAGCAACCGGGACTGGTTCACAGATACGCAGTATTTT; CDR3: CASSNRDWFTDTQYF
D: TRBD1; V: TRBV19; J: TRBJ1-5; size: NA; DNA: TGTGCCAGTAGTATCAGGGGGCCGAATCAGCCCCAGCATTTT; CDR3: CASSIRGPNQPQHF